Listed here are 30 T cell receptor beta chains from one sample, sequenced in a study of T cells in Graves' hyperthyroidism and ophthalmopathy. TCR beta CDR3 regions were amplified from RNA. The HTBI set primed first-round TCR CDR3 RT-PCR. One entry per CDR3 protein results from TCRdb running MiXCR on the multiplex PCR reads. The table shows hundreds of thousands of distinct CDR3 sequences, with roughly 14% occurring only once. Sequenced input: blood. The receptors come from a young man with Graves' ophthalmopathy.

This clonotype was observed at least ten times. The rearrangement uses TRBV5-1 and TRBJ2-7; 7 bases are shared with TRBD2. Germline V gives CDR1 SGHRS, CDR2 YFSETQ. The junction had 7 bases not matched to a gene; V was cut back by 4 bases and J by 0 bases. The CDR3 runs to 15 residues. The CDR3 protein is CASSPGGMNSYEQYF. For the CDR3, the DNA is TGCGCCAGCAGCCCCGGGGGGATGAACTCCTACGAGCAGTACTTC.

This clonotype appeared many times. The rearrangement links TRBV30 to TRBJ2-7, with 13 bases that match TRBD2. V trimming: 5 bases; J trimming: 5 bases; junction bases outside the gene matches: 6. The V gene's germline CDR1 is GTSNPN and CDR2 SVGIG (reference sequence). This CDR3 contains 14 residues. The CDR3 region has the DNA TGTGCCTGGTCTAGGACTAGCGGGGGCGACGAGCAGTACTTC. It codes for CAWSRTSGGDEQYF.

In its sample, this clonotype was seen many times. The V call is TRBV7-2, the J call TRBJ1-2; the D is unclear. Germline values: CDR1 SGHTA, CDR2 FQGNSA. Between the trimmed V and J ends, which lost 4 bases and 3 bases, there was a span of 15 bases. This CDR3 has 15 amino acids. CDR3 in amino acids: CASSSGLGSYYGYTF. CDR3 coding DNA: TGTGCCAGCAGCTCAGGACTGGGATCCTACTATGGCTACACCTTC.

Regarding this clonotype: This may be a read error: a much more frequent sequence differs by one nucleotide. This chain links TRBV7-9 with TRBJ1-1; D call uncertain. The V end lost 1 base, the J end lost 10 bases, and 13 bases lay between the germline ends. Germline assignment: CDR1 SEHNR and CDR2 FQNEAQ (reference sequence). The CDR3 loop spans 13 amino acids. Here the CDR3 reads CASSLGTSAGAFF. The CDR3, as DNA: TGTGCCAGCAGCTTAGGGACTAGCGCTGGAGCTTTCTTT.

In its sample, this clonotype was seen a few times. This chain joins TRBV7-9 and TRBJ2-7; D may correspond to TRBD1 or TRBD2 (6 bases each). V lost 6 bases and J 0 bases, leaving 15 bases between the germline ends. The V gene's germline CDR1 is SEHNR and CDR2 FQNEAQ (reference sequence). The CDR3 is 15 amino acids. In DNA form, the CDR3 reads TGTGCCAGCAGTTTATCTGGGGGGCACTCCTACGAGCAGTACTTC. Amino acid sequence: CASSLSGGHSYEQYF.

The chain is built from TRBV12-3 or TRBV12-4 and TRBJ1-3; D possibly corresponds to TRBD1 (5 bases). Deletions cut 4 bases from V and 4 bases from J, with 14 bases between. CDR3 length: 15 amino acids. The CDR3, as DNA: TGTGCCAGCAGTTCCGGGGCCTTGTCGGGAAACACCATATATTTT. Translated, it gives CASSSGALSGNTIYF.

Only a few counts were recorded for this clonotype. This chain joins TRBV9 and TRBJ2-2; D perhaps matches TRBD1 (5 bases). The CDR3 runs to 13 residues. The germline gives CDR1 SGDLS, CDR2 YYNGEE. V lost 2 bases, J lost 5 bases, and 7 bases lay in between. In nucleotides, the CDR3 is TGTGCCAGCAGCGTTTCAGGGACCGGGGAGCTGTTTTTT. This translates into CASSVSGTGELFF. Looking up the rest from reference TRBV9 and TRBJ2-2 gives the full variable domain: DSGVTQTPKHLITATGQRVTLRCSPRSGDLSVYWYQQSLDQGLQFLIQYYNGEERAKGNILERFSAQQFPDLHSELNLSSLELGDSALYFCASSVSGTGELFFGEGSRLTVL.

This clonotype was seen at least ten times. The chain couples TRBV7-3 to TRBJ2-1, with 9 bases aligning to TRBD1. Germline loops: CDR1 SGHTA, CDR2 FQGTGA. Trimming cost V 5 bases and J 1 base; bases outside gene matches: 3. The CDR3 extends over 15 amino acids. The CDR3 here is CASSTGQGSYNEQFF. CDR3 DNA: TGTGCCAGCAGCACAGGACAGGGGTCCTACAATGAGCAGTTCTTC.

At least ten counts were recorded for this clonotype. The gene calls are TRBV5-5 and TRBJ1-1; D is possibly TRBD1 (6 bases). V shed 7 bases and J shed 0 bases, with 10 bases lying between them. Germline loops: CDR1 SGHKS, CDR2 YYEKEE (reference sequence). CDR3 length: 13 residues. The chain's CDR3 is CASWGGLNTEAFF. In DNA, the CDR3 is TGTGCCAGCTGGGGGGGGCTGAACACTGAAGCTTTCTTT.

This clonotype is a singleton in its sample. The J gene is TRBJ2-7, the V gene TRBV19; 8 nucleotides match TRBD1. V shed 9 bases, J shed 5 bases, and the junction held 12 bases outside the gene matches. CDR1 and CDR2 from the germline V gene are LNHDA and SQIVND (reference sequence). This CDR3 has 14 amino acids. CDR3 sequence: CASPGQGYFHEQYF. In nucleotides, the CDR3 is TGTGCCAGCCCCGGACAGGGATACTTCCACGAGCAGTACTTC. Combining the CDR3 with reference TRBV19 and TRBJ2-7 gives the whole variable domain DGGITQSPKYLFRKEGQNVTLSCEQNLNHDAMYWYRQDPGQGLRLIYYSQIVNDFQKGDIAEGYSVSREKKESFPLTVTSAQKNPTAFYLCASPGQGYFHEQYFGPGTRLTVT.

The sample holds many counts of this clonotype. The rearrangement links TRBV30 to TRBJ1-4; TRBD1 agrees at 9 bases. After removal of 4 bases from V and 4 bases from J, the junction contained 1 base not matched to a gene. In germline, CDR1 is GTSNPN, CDR2 SVGIG (reference sequence). The CDR3 is 13 residues long. In DNA form, the CDR3 reads TGTGCCTGGAAGGGACAGGGTAATGAAAAACTGTTTTTT. The encoded protein is CAWKGQGNEKLFF.

This clonotype was seen more than once but under ten times. V gene TRBV27 combines with J gene TRBJ1-5; 8 nucleotides match TRBD1. Germline values: CDR1 MNHEY, CDR2 SMNVEV (reference sequence). CDR3 length equals 13 residues. J was trimmed by 5 bases and V by 4 bases; bases with no gene match: 1. The CDR3 nucleotides are TGTGCCAGCAGTTCAGGGGGCCATCAGCCCCAGCATTTT. Its protein product is CASSSGGHQPQHF.

The gene calls are TRBV5-6 and TRBJ2-5; no clear D gene. The germline gives CDR1 SGHDT, CDR2 YYEEEE. Trimming pared 0 bases from V and 4 bases from J, leaving 13 bases between. There are 15 residues in the CDR3. CDR3: CASSLEGYQLETQYF. Written as DNA, the CDR3 is TGTGCCAGCAGCTTGGAAGGTTACCAACTAGAGACCCAGTACTTC. The full variable domain, completed using reference TRBV5-6 and TRBJ2-5, is DAGVTQSPTHLIKTRGQQVTLRCSPKSGHDTVSWYQQALGQGPQFIFQYYEEEERQRGNFPDRFSGHQFPNYSSELNVNALLLGDSALYLCASSLEGYQLETQYFGPGTRLLVL.

The chain is built from TRBV19 and TRBJ2-7; 8 bases line up with TRBD2. This CDR3 is built from 14 residues. Trimming at V came to 2 bases and at J to 2 bases, leaving 2 bases not matched to a gene. In germline, CDR1 is LNHDA, CDR2 SQIVND (reference sequence). This CDR3 reads CASSIKAGAYEQYF. For the CDR3, the DNA is TGTGCCAGTAGTATAAAAGCGGGAGCCTACGAGCAGTACTTC. The full variable domain, with the rest looked up from reference TRBV19 and TRBJ2-7, is DGGITQSPKYLFRKEGQNVTLSCEQNLNHDAMYWYRQDPGQGLRLIYYSQIVNDFQKGDIAEGYSVSREKKESFPLTVTSAQKNPTAFYLCASSIKAGAYEQYFGPGTRLTVT.

This clonotype was counted ten times or more. The chain couples TRBV5-1 to TRBJ1-1, with D maybe TRBD1 (5 bases). V was pared by 3 bases and J by 3 bases, with 9 bases between. The CDR3 totals 13 residues. Germline V gives CDR1 SGHRS, CDR2 YFSETQ. The CDR3 DNA reads TGCGCCAGCAGCTGGGGGGGTGACACTGAAGCTTTCTTT. It translates to CASSWGGDTEAFF.

Ten or more counts support this clonotype. V is TRBV11-3 and J is TRBJ2-7; TRBD2 agrees at 12 bases. Germline trimming cut 1 base from V and 4 bases from J; bases unmatched to any gene: 5. Germline CDR1 is SGHNT and CDR2 is YENEEA. This CDR3 region has 16 residues. The CDR3 bases are TGTGCCAGCAGCTTAGGCCCACTAGCGGGAGGATACGAGCAGTACTTC. Its protein product is CASSLGPLAGGYEQYF.

This clonotype was counted many times. The chain employs TRBV7-2 and TRBJ1-2; D possibly corresponds to TRBD1 (6 bases). This CDR3 has 14 amino acids. Germline V gives CDR1 SGHTA, CDR2 FQGNSA. The V and J ends lost 1 base and 4 bases respectively, with 10 bases between them. CDR3 region: CASSLEGQLYGYTF. CDR3 nucleotides: TGTGCCAGCAGCTTAGAAGGACAGCTCTATGGCTACACCTTC.

This clonotype was seen a few times. Just one base apart from a much larger clone, this may be a read error. This rearrangement joins TRBV12-3 or TRBV12-4 to TRBJ1-5, with 7 bases that match TRBD1. The CDR3 runs to 16 residues. J was trimmed by 0 bases and V by 6 bases; bases with no gene match: 8. This CDR3 reads CASSRAGTASNQPQHF. The DNA of the CDR3 is TGTGCCAGCAGCCGGGCCGGGACAGCTAGCAATCAGCCCCAGCATTTT.

Concerning this clonotype itself: A much larger clone lies one base from this, so it may be a read error. This sequence joins TRBV20-1 and TRBJ2-3; the D gene could be TRBD1 or TRBD2 (5 bases each). The V end was cut by 6 bases, the J end by 2 bases, with 18 bases between. Germline CDR1 is DFQATT and CDR2 is SNEGSKA (reference sequence). The CDR3 loop spans 15 amino acids. Here the CDR3 reads CSALKGRRTTDTQYF. The CDR3 DNA reads as TGCAGTGCCCTAAAGGGGCGGAGGACCACAGATACGCAGTATTTT.

This clonotype was found many times. The chain recombines TRBV7-9 with TRBJ2-7, with D possibly being TRBD1 or TRBD2 (5 bases each). Germline V lookup: CDR1 SEHNR, CDR2 FQNEAQ (reference sequence). There are 14 residues in the CDR3. V lost 1 base, J lost 3 bases, and 10 bases lay in between. This chain's CDR3 is CASSLEGPYYEQYF. Here the CDR3 DNA reads TGTGCCAGCAGCTTAGAGGGACCTTACTACGAGCAGTACTTC.

This clonotype has a count of ten or more. The V call is TRBV18, the J call TRBJ1-6; no reliable D call. CDR3 size: 16 residues. V lost 3 bases to trimming and J lost 10 bases, with 19 bases between them. Germline CDR1 reads KGHSH; CDR2 reads LQKENI. The CDR3 spells CASSPLGADSASPLHF. The CDR3 DNA reads TGTGCCAGCTCACCCCTTGGTGCGGATAGCGCGTCACCCCTCCACTTT.

The table lists this clonotype with a few counts. The chain recombines TRBV5-1 with TRBJ1-2; D possibly corresponds to TRBD1 (6 bases). Germline loops: CDR1 SGHRS, CDR2 YFSETQ. Between the trimmed V and J ends, which lost 0 bases and 2 bases, there was a span of 11 bases. There are 15 residues in the CDR3. CDR3 amino acids: CASSLERGSNYGYTF. As DNA, the CDR3 is TGCGCCAGCAGCTTGGAAAGGGGGTCGAACTATGGCTACACCTTC.

V is TRBV29-1 and J is TRBJ1-1, with D maybe TRBD1 (6 bases). Germline V gene sequence: CDR1 SQVTM, CDR2 ANQGSEA. CDR3 length equals 16 residues. Trimming took 3 bases from V and 0 from J, leaving 17 bases between them. In DNA form, the CDR3 reads TGCAGCGTTGATGTCCAGGGGCAAGGTCTGAACACTGAAGCTTTCTTT. It is translated as CSVDVQGQGLNTEAFF.

The V call is TRBV20-1, the J call TRBJ2-7, with D hard to call. Looked up from germline, CDR1 is DFQATT and CDR2 is SNEGSKA (reference sequence). Trimming left V 5 bases short and J 0 bases short, with 17 bases between. The CDR3 length is 15 residues. The CDR3 DNA follows: TGCAGTGCTGAGGTGTATGGCACCCCCTCCTACGAGCAGTACTTC. It specifies CSAEVYGTPSYEQYF.

This clonotype was counted at least ten times. The chain joins TRBV5-1 to TRBJ2-6, with D possibly matching TRBD1 (6 bases). Germline CDR1 is SGHRS and CDR2 is YFSETQ. The V end lost 7 bases, the J end lost 0 bases, and 20 bases lay between the germline ends. CDR3 length: 18 residues. The CDR3 bases are TGCGCCAGCGTAGGCTCCGGGACACTCACCTCTGGGGCCAACGTCCTGACTTTC. Protein sequence: CASVGSGTLTSGANVLTF.

This clonotype has only a few counts. V usage is TRBV27 and J usage is TRBJ1-1; 10 bases fit TRBD1. The germline V gene has CDR1 MNHEY and CDR2 SMNVEV (reference sequence). Unmatched junction bases numbered 9, after V lost 3 bases and J lost 5 bases. This CDR3 comprises 16 residues. CDR3 amino acids: CASSFKGQGPRTEAFF. For the CDR3, the DNA is TGTGCCAGCAGTTTTAAGGGACAGGGGCCAAGGACTGAAGCTTTCTTT.

This clonotype was seen at least ten times. This sequence joins TRBV27 and TRBJ2-1, with D unresolved. V lost 3 bases and J lost 8, with 11 bases in between. Germline CDR1 and CDR2: MNHEY and SMNVEV (reference sequence). The CDR3 extends over 13 amino acids. This CDR3 is CASSFERSHEQFF. DNA of the CDR3: TGTGCCAGCAGTTTTGAGCGAAGTCATGAGCAGTTCTTC.

This clonotype was counted a few times. V is TRBV7-8 and J is TRBJ2-2; possibly TRBD1 or TRBD2 for D (5 bases each). There are 14 residues in the CDR3. Germline V gives CDR1 SGHVS, CDR2 FQNEAQ. Trimming stripped 5 bases from V and 8 bases from J, with 15 bases between. The CDR3 DNA is TGTGCCAGCAGCCCCTCCGGGACGGATGGGGAGCTGTTTTTT. Its translation is CASSPSGTDGELFF.

This clonotype was detected ten times or more. The V call is TRBV3-1, the J call TRBJ1-1, with D perhaps TRBD1 (6 bases). The CDR3 loop spans 14 amino acids. The ends were cut back, 1 base at V and 0 bases at J, with 6 bases in the middle. Germline CDR1 reads LGHDT; CDR2 reads YNNKEL (reference sequence). The CDR3 nucleotides are TGTGCCAGCAGCCAAGGACAGGTGAACACTGAAGCTTTCTTT. Residues: CASSQGQVNTEAFF.

The gene calls are TRBV10-3 and TRBJ1-2; 7 bases agree with TRBD1. The CDR3 runs 14 residues. Germline-derived CDR1 and CDR2 are ENHRY and SYGVKD. With V trimmed by 8 bases and J by 5 bases, 11 bases remained unmatched. DNA of the CDR3: TGTGCCATCGGGAATGGTGGGACAGCATATGGCTACACCTTC. The encoded protein is CAIGNGGTAYGYTF.